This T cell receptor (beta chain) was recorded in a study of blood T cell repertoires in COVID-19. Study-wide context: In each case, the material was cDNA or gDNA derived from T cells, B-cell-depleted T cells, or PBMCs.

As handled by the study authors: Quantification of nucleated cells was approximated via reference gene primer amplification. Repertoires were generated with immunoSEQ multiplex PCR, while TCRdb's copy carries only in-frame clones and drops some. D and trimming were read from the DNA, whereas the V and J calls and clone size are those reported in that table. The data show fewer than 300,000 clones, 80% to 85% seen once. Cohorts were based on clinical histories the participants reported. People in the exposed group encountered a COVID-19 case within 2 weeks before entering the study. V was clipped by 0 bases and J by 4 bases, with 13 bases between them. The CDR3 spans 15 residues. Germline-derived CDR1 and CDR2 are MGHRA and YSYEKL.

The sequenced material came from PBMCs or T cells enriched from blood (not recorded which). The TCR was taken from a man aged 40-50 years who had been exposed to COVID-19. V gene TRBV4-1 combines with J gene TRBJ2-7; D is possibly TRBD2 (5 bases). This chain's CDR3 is CASSQDRRTYYEQYF. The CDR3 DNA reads TGCGCCAGCAGCCAAGATCGGAGGACCTATTACGAGCAGTACTTC.